This T cell receptor beta chain was recorded in a study of T cell repertoires in cytomegalovirus infection. For the study at large: Use of recently identified HLA-C-restricted and well-studied HLA-B-restricted CMV epitopes was part of the study. Study-wide results and limits: Dominating the ex vivo response were HLA-C-restricted CMV-specific TCR beta clonotypes.

TCRdb used MiXCR to reprocess the reads, holding one entry per CDR3 protein. This sample carries about 890,000 distinct CDR3 sequences, roughly 30% of them seen once, and the ten largest clones take 11% to 15%. A few counts support this clonotype. Its antigen is not identified. Germline CDR1 reads MNHNS; CDR2 reads SASEGT. The CDR3 totals 14 residues. With 9 bases removed from V and 7 bases from J, the gap between germline ends came to 21 bases. The chain recombines TRBV6-1 with TRBJ1-1, with a possible D match to TRBD1 (6 bases). This specimen was cultured CD8+ T cells from PBMCs, taken from culture after CMV antigen stimulation. The clonotype was recovered from a human donor in good health (CMV status not recorded). Some clones in this sample may be carry-over from other donors' samples. CDR3 amino acids: CASMEGGRGDEAFF. CDR3 sequence (DNA): TGTGCCAGTATGGAAGGGGGGCGCGGTGATGAAGCTTTCTTT.